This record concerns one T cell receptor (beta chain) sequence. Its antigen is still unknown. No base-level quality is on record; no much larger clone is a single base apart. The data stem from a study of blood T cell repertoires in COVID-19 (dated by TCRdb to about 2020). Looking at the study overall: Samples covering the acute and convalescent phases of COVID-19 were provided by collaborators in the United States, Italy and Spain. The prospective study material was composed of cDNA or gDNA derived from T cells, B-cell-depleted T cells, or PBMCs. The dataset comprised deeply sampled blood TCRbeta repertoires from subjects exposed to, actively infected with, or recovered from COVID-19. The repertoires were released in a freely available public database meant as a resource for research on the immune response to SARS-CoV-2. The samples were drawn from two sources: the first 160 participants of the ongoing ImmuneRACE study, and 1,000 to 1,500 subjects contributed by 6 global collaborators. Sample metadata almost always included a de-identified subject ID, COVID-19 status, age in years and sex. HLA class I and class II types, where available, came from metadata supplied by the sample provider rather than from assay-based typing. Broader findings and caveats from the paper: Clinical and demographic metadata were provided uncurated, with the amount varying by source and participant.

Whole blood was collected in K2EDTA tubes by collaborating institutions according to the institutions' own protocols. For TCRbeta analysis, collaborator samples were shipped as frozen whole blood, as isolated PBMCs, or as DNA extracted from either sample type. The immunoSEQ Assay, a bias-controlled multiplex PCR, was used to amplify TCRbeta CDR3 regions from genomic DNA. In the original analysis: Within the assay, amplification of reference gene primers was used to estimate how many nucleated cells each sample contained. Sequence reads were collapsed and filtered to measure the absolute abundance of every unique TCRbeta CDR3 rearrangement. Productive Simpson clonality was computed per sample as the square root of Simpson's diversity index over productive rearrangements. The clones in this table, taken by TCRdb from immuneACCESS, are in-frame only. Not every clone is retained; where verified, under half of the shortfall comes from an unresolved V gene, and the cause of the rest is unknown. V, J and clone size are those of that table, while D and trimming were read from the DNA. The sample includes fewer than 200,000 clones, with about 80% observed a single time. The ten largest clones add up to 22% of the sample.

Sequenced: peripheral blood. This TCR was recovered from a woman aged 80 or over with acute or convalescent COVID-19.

For the CDR3, the sequence is CASSLALGRGTVDSGNTIYF. The nucleotides are TGCGCCAGCAGCTTGGCTCTGGGGCGCGGGACAGTCGACTCTGGAAACACCATATATTTT. This receptor chain uses TRBV5-1 and TRBJ1-3; 7 bases in the middle match TRBD1. CDR1 and CDR2 (SGHRS, YFSETQ) derive from the germline V gene. CDR3 length: 20 amino acids, cysteine to phenylalanine. Here the CDR3 DNA is all that survives: 60 bases in frame from base 1. The germline V end is reduced by 0 bases and the J end by 0 bases; junction bases left unmatched: 15.